This is a list of T cell receptor beta chains from one sample in a study of blood T cell repertoires in COVID-19. TCRdb keeps only in-frame clones here, not all; method: immunoSEQ multiplex PCR. The sample yields roughly 160,000 clones, 80% to 85% seen once. Sequencing was performed on peripheral blood. All receptors come from a man between 18 and 35 years old with active or convalescent COVID-19. Both conserved end residues are part of each CDR3. Clone size appears in some rows only: once, few, many, or a class for an expanded clone.

V gene	CDR3 length	clone size	CDR3 protein
TRBV10-2	15	.	CASSEFEQSSEGYTF
TRBV7-2	15	.	CASSLGWGQHYEQYF
TRBV5-5	14	.	CASSSNLGIGELFF
TRBV21-1	12	.	CASSKVGDRSLF
TRBV4-1	18	.	CASRSNPGTSGGAGEQYF
TRBV5-1	17	.	CASSLVKIGTGKNEQYF
TRBV18	16	.	CASSPLQGVGRTEAFF
TRBV28	16	few	CASSGSGQGARETQYF
TRBV6-6	16	once	CASSRGDRYSYNEQFF
TRBV15	20	.	CATSTTVVAGVLSSYNEQFF
TRBV5-1	14	.	CASSLQVTDTEAFF
TRBV5-6	16	.	CASSLVGVSSGNTIYF
TRBV18	15	.	CASSPLGEGNSPLHF
TRBV6-5	13	once	CASSTGSLHGYTF
TRBV6-2/TRBV6-3	13	few	CASSDPPGAEAFF
TRBV9	15	.	CASSRTSRITGEQYF
TRBV5-1	13	once	CASSLGSYNEQFF
TRBV7-2	14	.	CASSFLTLYNEQFF
TRBV2	12	.	CASSRQGGEQYF
TRBV28	19	.	CASSPSLGVAGHTYNEQFF
TRBV2	12	.	CASVPLNTEAFF
TRBV5-5	14	few	CASSFPDRPSRLFF
TRBV1	14	.	CTSSQGAQGNTIYF
TRBV28	16	.	CASESVGSSYNSPLHF
TRBV7-2	13	.	CASSIQVPETQYF
TRBV5-5	15	.	CASSLSGGYPDTQYF
TRBV14	16	.	CASSQETLANTGELFF
TRBV14	14	.	CASSQGTGPYEQYF
TRBV7-9	14	.	CASSPNTGVYEQYF
TRBV10-2	16	once	CASSDGSGGAGYTQYF
TRBV5-1	15	.	CASSLYPGAEVEAFF
TRBV19	13	.	CASKTTGGRSYTF
TRBV7-9	13	.	CASSPSSRNEQYF
TRBV27	15	.	CASPLTVTGGVGQYF
TRBV4-2	16	.	CASSQVFSSQEEPQHF
TRBV28	15	.	CASSFYRGRADTQYF
TRBV7-6	15	.	CASSLVGGFGQPQHF
TRBV7-9	15	.	CASSLLTGTSGTQYF
TRBV7-9	16	.	CASSYAGLAVTYEQYF
TRBV7-2	17	.	CASSLGNWKGFPNEQFF
TRBV5-6	15	.	CASSLWDRGTYGYTF
TRBV6-6	13	.	CATSFSEKYEQYF
TRBV5-1	16	once	CASSLVLGGGAGEQYF
TRBV18	14	.	CASSPGRENTEAFF
TRBV19	15	.	CASSPGTAGHYEQYF
TRBV7-3	13	.	CASSSNTNTEAFF
TRBV24-1	15	once	CATSDPGQGSNEQYF
TRBV4-2	14	once	CASSQAGGRAGYTF
TRBV7-9	15	.	CASSPWDRVENEQFF
TRBV7-9	14	.	CASSLAAATDGYTF
TRBV3-1/TRBV3-2	14	.	CASSQGGIMGTQYF
TRBV6-2/TRBV6-3	16	.	CASSLGTGGALGEQYF
TRBV11-1	15	once	CASSLASLAGYEQYF
TRBV7-2	15	few	CASSLRNGDNQPQHF
TRBV19	15	.	CASSLHQPAGNTIYF
TRBV3-1/TRBV3-2	13	.	CASRRSSGNEQFF
TRBV28	13	.	CASSFPTGNTIYF
TRBV4-2	19	.	CASSQDRSRWLASGNTIYF
TRBV18	14	.	CASKLARWDNEQFF